The T cell receptor beta chain described here comes from a study of OX40 agonist ivuxolimab in advanced cancers. Overall study: Clinicians treated patients with ivuxolimab, an agonistic anti-OX40 (CD134) antibody. The diagnoses of dose-escalation patients were hepatocellular carcinoma, melanoma, renal cell or head and neck cancer.

There are 15 residues in the CDR3. Trimming took 5 bases from V and 1 from J; bases not matched to a gene: 7. Per the germline V gene, CDR1 is SGHKS and CDR2 is YYEKEE (reference sequence). Method: immunoSEQ multiplex PCR; TCRdb's copy keeps in-frame clones and lacks some. The sample lists approximately 77,000 clones, 84% occurring once. The receptor was derived from an adult with an advanced solid tumor such as melanoma, head and neck, liver or kidney cancer. Sequencing used CD4+ or CD8+ T cells sorted from blood, obtained in a trial of the OX40 agonist ivuxolimab. This chain joins TRBV5-5 and TRBJ1-1, with TRBD1 matching 8 bases. In DNA, the CDR3 is TGTGCCAGCAGAAGGACAGGGACCACGAACACTGAAGCTTTCTTT. Residues: CASRRTGTTNTEAFF.